This T cell receptor (beta chain) is from a study of regulatory T cells in long-lasting Graves disease. Study-level background: Antithyroid drugs had been taken by newly diagnosed Graves' patients for under 3 months. Study-wide results and caveats: Small numbers of samples may have cut accuracy.

Arm-PCR with iRepertoire HTBI primers amplified the CDR3 regions for these TCR beta libraries. As processed by the authors: Segment identification across samples yielded 50 to 80 TRBV and about 13 TRBJ segments. TCRdb recomputed calls from the multiplex PCR reads with MiXCR, one row per CDR3 protein. TCRdb's processing, not the authors' own work, is the source of the V and J calls. Here the sample spans fewer than 500,000 distinct CDR3 sequences, 16% being singletons. Time point given: newly diagnosed GD, antithyroid drugs for less than 3 months. PBMC-extracted RNA yielded the TCR library. The CDR3 is 14 amino acids. V was pared by 8 bases and J by 5 bases, with 15 bases between. Germline V CDR1 and CDR2: MNHNS, SASEGT. This clonotype was observed a handful of times. Its antigen is still unknown. These sequences were also reported in another study, on T cells in Graves' hyperthyroidism and ophthalmopathy. Per that paper: Patients with uncontrolled infections, other autoimmune diseases, pregnancy or lactation were excluded.

This clonotype originated in a middle-aged man with Graves disease. The genes are TRBV6-1 and TRBJ2-2; no reliable D call. This sample comprised peripheral blood mononuclear cells (PBMCs), obtained at new diagnosis, from a patient treated with antithyroid drugs. CDR3 protein: CASRPLVETGELFF. The CDR3 DNA reads TGTGCCAGCCGACCTTTGGTGGAAACCGGGGAGCTGTTTTTT.